This paragraph reports one TCR beta chain. The sample comes from a study of blood T cell repertoires in COVID-19. Study in general: There were acute and convalescent COVID-19 samples, and they came from the United States, Italy and Spain. The analysed material was cDNA or gDNA that came from T cells, B-cell-depleted T cells, or PBMCs.

Sequencing was performed with immunoSEQ multiplex PCR; in TCRdb, only in-frame clones are kept and a portion is missing. The sample gives about 190,000 clones, around 83% of which show up once; roughly 2.8% is in the top ten. Trimming cost V 2 bases and J 3 bases; bases outside gene matches: 4. The CDR3 sequence is 15 residues long. The germline V gene has CDR1 GTSNPN and CDR2 SVGIG (reference sequence). The chain carries TRBV30 and TRBJ2-2, with 9 bases fitting TRBD1. This TCR was sampled from a woman aged 25 to 39 with active or convalescent COVID-19. Sequencing used peripheral blood. Written as DNA, the CDR3 is TGTGCCTGGAGTTCCGGGACAGGGCACACCGGGGAGCTGTTTTTT. It yields the protein CAWSSGTGHTGELFF.